This T cell receptor (beta chain) was found in a study of blood T cell repertoires in COVID-19. About the study: Material from acute and convalescent COVID-19 was sourced from the United States, Italy and Spain. From T cells, B-cell-depleted T cells, or PBMCs came the material, which was cDNA or gDNA.

Study processing details: Amplification of reference gene primers provided the estimated nucleated cell counts. Profiling relied on immunoSEQ multiplex PCR, and the TCRdb table lists in-frame clones only, not all of them. V, J and clone size derive from that table, while D and trimming were established from the DNA sequence. The table lists approximately 22,000 clones, 75% to 90% of them singletons, with around 9.3% in the top ten. There are a few counts of this clone. V was cut by 4 bases and J by 0 bases, with 17 bases left in between. This CDR3 contains 18 residues. Germline assignment: CDR1 SGDLS and CDR2 YYNGEE.

This clonotype originated in a human donor in a cohort sampled during active COVID-19. The chain carries TRBV9 and TRBJ2-6, with a weak D call TRBD1 (5 bases). Sequencing was carried out using peripheral blood. The CDR3 region has the DNA TGTGCCAGCAGCTTATCGTGGGGCTCGGTCTCTGGGGCCAACGTCCTGACTTTC. This encodes CASSLSWGSVSGANVLTF.